These 18 T cell receptor beta chains originate from one sample sequenced in a study of OX40 agonist ivuxolimab in advanced cancers. Here immunoSEQ multiplex PCR was the method, and the copy in TCRdb shows in-frame clones only, minus some. The sample consists of about 65,000 clones, 90% to 95% of them appearing once. Sample: CD4+ or CD8+ T cells sorted from blood, taken in a trial of the OX40 agonist ivuxolimab. Receptors originate from an adult with an advanced solid tumor such as melanoma, head and neck, liver or kidney cancer.

This chain connects TRBV6-1 to TRBJ1-5; 8 positions match TRBD1. Trimming took 10 bases from V and 4 from J; bases not matched to a gene: 6. Germline CDR1 reads MNHNS; CDR2 reads SASEGT. The CDR3 extends over 13 amino acids. For the CDR3, the DNA is TGTGCCACCGCGGACAGGGCAAATCAGCCCCAGCATTTT. As protein: CATADRANQPQHF.

This chain connects TRBV28 to TRBJ2-2; perhaps TRBD2 as D (6 bases). The CDR3 is made up of 14 amino acids. Looked up from germline, CDR1 is MDHEN and CDR2 is SYDVKM. The V gene lost 6 bases and the J gene lost 6 bases, with 14 bases spanning the gap. As DNA, the CDR3 is TGTGCCAGCAGGCCACTAGCAGTCGCCGGGGAGCTGTTTTTT. Translation gives CASRPLAVAGELFF.

The V call is TRBV19, the J call TRBJ1-4; D perhaps matches TRBD1 (6 bases). Germline V CDR1 and CDR2: LNHDA, SQIVND (reference sequence). The ends were cut back, 10 bases at V and 0 bases at J, with 12 bases in the middle. This CDR3 has 14 amino acids. CDR3 amino acids: CATNRAPTNEKLFF. In DNA, the CDR3 is TGTGCCACCAACAGGGCTCCAACTAATGAAAAACTGTTTTTT.

The rearrangement joins TRBV6-5 to TRBJ1-1, with 7 bases matching TRBD1. The trim removed 0 bases at V and 1 base at J, leaving 2 bases unmatched. CDR3 length equals 15 residues. Germline CDR1 MNHEY, CDR2 SVGAGI. The CDR3 DNA reads TGTGCCAGCAGTTACTCGAAGGGGGCGAACACTGAAGCTTTCTTT. Protein product: CASSYSKGANTEAFF.

This chain's CDR3 is CASSLRSNQPQHF. The CDR3 bases are TGTGCCAGCAGCTTGAGAAGCAATCAGCCCCAGCATTTT. The rearrangement joins TRBV5-8 to TRBJ1-5; D not resolved. The CDR3 runs to 13 residues. Trimming stripped 1 base from V and 1 base from J, with 3 bases between. Per germline, CDR1 SGHTS and CDR2 YDEGEE.

This chain connects TRBV18 to TRBJ2-7, with a weak D call TRBD1 (7 bases). The germline CDR1 and CDR2 sequences are KGHSH and LQKENI. V lost 3 bases and J 2 bases, leaving 14 bases between the germline ends. There are 15 residues in the CDR3. This chain's CDR3 is CASSPRGQGAYEQYF. The DNA of the CDR3 is TGTGCCAGCTCACCCCGGGGGCAGGGGGCCTACGAGCAGTACTTC.

The V and J genes are TRBV6-1 and TRBJ1-4; D perhaps matches TRBD1 (5 bases). V lost 0 bases and J 10 bases, leaving 9 bases between the germline ends. CDR1 and CDR2 (germline): MNHNS, SASEGT. The CDR3 has 13 amino acids. CDR3 coding DNA: TGTGCCAGCAGTGAAGCGAGCACAGGAAAACTGTTTTTT. Translating gives CASSEASTGKLFF.

The chain couples TRBV20-1 to TRBJ2-1; D is undetermined. This CDR3 has 10 amino acids. Between the trimmed V and J ends, which lost 7 bases and 7 bases, there was a span of 8 bases. Germline lookup yields CDR1 DFQATT and CDR2 SNEGSKA (reference sequence). CDR3 loop: CSVSGNEQFF. The CDR3, as DNA: TGCAGTGTCTCTGGGAATGAGCAGTTCTTC.

This clone was counted between two and nine times. This chain uses TRBV4-1 with TRBJ1-4, with D possibly TRBD1 on 6 matching bases. Trimming took 0 bases from V and 8 from J, leaving 16 bases between them. CDR1 and CDR2 (germline): MGHRA, YSYEKL. The CDR3 loop spans 16 amino acids. The CDR3 DNA reads TGCGCCAGCAGCCAAGACGCGGGACACTCGGCGGAAAAACTGTTTTTT. Amino acids: CASSQDAGHSAEKLFF.

The rearrangement links TRBV28 to TRBJ1-2; unclear D gene. The CDR3 covers 13 residues. Trimming took off 3 bases at V and 4 bases at J, with 9 bases between the two ends. Germline values: CDR1 MDHEN, CDR2 SYDVKM. CDR3 loop: CASSLTEPYGYTF. CDR3 bases: TGTGCCAGCAGTTTGACGGAACCCTATGGCTACACCTTC.

The chain couples TRBV28 to TRBJ1-2; 7 nucleotides align to TRBD1. CDR1 is MDHEN and CDR2 is SYDVKM in the germline V gene. This CDR3 is 12 amino acids long. After removal of 5 bases from V and 7 bases from J, the junction contained 4 bases not matched to a gene. CDR3 nucleotides: TGTGCCAGCAGTCTCGACAGGGTTGGCTACACCTTC. It yields the protein CASSLDRVGYTF.

The chain is built from TRBV10-3 and TRBJ2-5, with unresolved D. Germline assignment: CDR1 ENHRY and CDR2 SYGVKD. The CDR3 contains 16 residues. V dropped 8 bases and J dropped 1 base, with 20 bases sitting between them. The CDR3 DNA reads TGTGCCATCTCTCCTCAAGGCCCGCGAGGCCAAGAGACCCAGTACTTC. This gives the protein CAISPQGPRGQETQYF.

V and J are TRBV2 and TRBJ2-7, with 14 bases matching TRBD2. Trimming took 5 bases from V and 4 from J; bases not matched to a gene: 4. The germline V gene has CDR1 SNHLY and CDR2 FYNNEI. CDR3 length equals 15 residues. For the CDR3, the DNA is TGTGCCAGCAGTACCGGGACTAGCGGGGGTTACGAGCAGTACTTC. This encodes CASSTGTSGGYEQYF. Combining the CDR3 with reference TRBV2 and TRBJ2-7 gives the whole variable domain EPEVTQTPSHQVTQMGQEVILRCVPISNHLYFYWYRQILGQKVEFLVSFYNNEISEKSEIFDDQFSVERPDGSNFTLKIRSTKLEDSAMYFCASSTGTSGGYEQYFGPGTRLTVT.

This chain connects TRBV28 to TRBJ2-2; no reliable D call. The germline V and J ends were trimmed by 2 bases and 0 bases, with 1 base remaining between them. Germline assignment: CDR1 MDHEN and CDR2 SYDVKM. This CDR3 is built from 13 residues. The CDR3 spells CASSLTNTGELFF. CDR3 sequence (DNA): TGTGCCAGCAGTTTAACGAACACCGGGGAGCTGTTTTTT.

This clone turned up a few times. V is TRBV6-6 and J is TRBJ1-6; D uncertain. Germline V lookup: CDR1 MNHNY, CDR2 SVGAGI (reference sequence). The V and J ends lost 5 bases and 11 bases respectively, with 10 bases between them. The CDR3 runs 12 residues. This CDR3 is CASSLPFAPLHF. CDR3 sequence (DNA): TGTGCCAGCAGTCTCCCGTTTGCACCCCTCCACTTT.

This rearrangement joins TRBV10-3 to TRBJ1-5; no clear D. The ends were cut back, 4 bases at V and 7 bases at J, with 11 bases in the middle. CDR1 ENHRY and CDR2 SYGVKD come from the germline V gene. This CDR3 has 13 residues. The CDR3 DNA sequence: TGTGCCATCAGTGTTAACGAGGTGCAGCCCCAGCATTTT. Protein product: CAISVNEVQPQHF.

J is TRBJ2-5 and V is TRBV10-1; 8 bases match TRBD1. This CDR3 region has 14 residues. Trimming took 4 bases from V and 5 from J; bases not matched to a gene: 6. Per the germline V gene, CDR1 is WNHNN and CDR2 is SYGVQD (reference sequence). The chain's CDR3 is CASSANRGIETQYF. The CDR3 coding sequence is TGCGCCAGCAGTGCTAACAGGGGGATCGAGACCCAGTACTTC.

This clone was picked up a small number of times. This chain connects TRBV2 to TRBJ1-2, with D possibly matching TRBD1 (5 bases). Germline V gene lookup returns CDR1 SNHLY and CDR2 FYNNEI. The germline V and J ends were trimmed by 6 bases and 8 bases, with 16 bases remaining between them. The CDR3 loop spans 13 amino acids. CDR3 bases: TGTGCCAGCAGGGGGACTGCTGAACAGGGCTACACCTTC. Protein: CASRGTAEQGYTF.